This TCR beta chain appears in the sequencing data of a study of metastatic and nonmetastatic thyroid tumors. Turning to the study itself: Malignant and benign thyroid patients had repertoires compared in peripheral blood and tumor or nodule tissue.

This clone was observed a handful of times. TCRdb used MiXCR to call clones anew from the PCR reads. The sample lists tens of thousands of clones; 17% were seen once. CDR3 length equals 14 residues. Trimming stripped 4 bases from V and 4 bases from J, with 14 bases between. In germline, CDR1 is MNHNS, CDR2 SASEGT. Thyroid surgery was performed in patients who had received no treatment beforehand. This sequence originates from a male donor with papillary thyroid cancer or a benign thyroid nodule (not recorded which). Some clones in this sample may be carry-over from other donors' samples. The V and J genes are TRBV6-1 and TRBJ2-7; TRBD1 or TRBD2 may be the D gene (6 bases each). Sequencing was performed on blood. The CDR3 is CASSAGGRTYEQYF. Here the CDR3 DNA reads TGTGCCAGCAGTGCTGGGGGGCGGACGTACGAGCAGTACTTC.